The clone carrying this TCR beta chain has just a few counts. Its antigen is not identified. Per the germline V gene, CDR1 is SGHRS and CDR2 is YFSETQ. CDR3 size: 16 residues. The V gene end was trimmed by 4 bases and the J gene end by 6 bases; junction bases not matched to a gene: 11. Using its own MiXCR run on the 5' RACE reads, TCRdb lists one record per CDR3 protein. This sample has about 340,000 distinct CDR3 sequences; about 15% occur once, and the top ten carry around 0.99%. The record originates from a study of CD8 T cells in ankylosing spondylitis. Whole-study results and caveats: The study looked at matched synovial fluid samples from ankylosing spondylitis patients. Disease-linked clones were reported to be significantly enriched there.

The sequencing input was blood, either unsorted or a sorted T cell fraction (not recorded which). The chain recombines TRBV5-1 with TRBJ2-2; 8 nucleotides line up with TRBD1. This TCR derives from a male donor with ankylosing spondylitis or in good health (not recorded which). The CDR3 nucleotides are TGCGCCAGCAGCGTTGGGACAGGCGAGGGGTCCGGGGAGCTGTTTTTT. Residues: CASSVGTGEGSGELFF.